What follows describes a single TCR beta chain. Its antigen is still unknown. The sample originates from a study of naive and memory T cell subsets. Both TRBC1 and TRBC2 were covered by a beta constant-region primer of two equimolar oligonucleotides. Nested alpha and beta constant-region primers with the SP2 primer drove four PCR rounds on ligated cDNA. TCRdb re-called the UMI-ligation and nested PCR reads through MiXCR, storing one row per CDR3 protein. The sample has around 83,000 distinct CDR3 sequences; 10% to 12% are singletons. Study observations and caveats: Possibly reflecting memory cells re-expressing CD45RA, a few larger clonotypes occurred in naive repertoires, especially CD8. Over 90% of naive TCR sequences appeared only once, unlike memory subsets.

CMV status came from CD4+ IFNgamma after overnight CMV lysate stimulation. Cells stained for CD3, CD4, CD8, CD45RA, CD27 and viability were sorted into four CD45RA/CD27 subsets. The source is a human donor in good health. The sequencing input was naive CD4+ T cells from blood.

As DNA, the CDR3 is TGCGCCAGCAGCTCGCGAGGGCGGGAGGGATACAATGAGCAGTTCTTC. It specifies CASSSRGREGYNEQFF. The chain carries TRBV5-1 and TRBJ2-1; 9 bases agree with TRBD2. The V segment lost 3 bases and the J segment 4 bases; nucleotides outside the gene matches: 8. This CDR3 comprises 16 residues. Germline V gene lookup returns CDR1 SGHRS and CDR2 YFSETQ.